The 32 T cell receptor beta chains in this list originate from one sample, sequenced in a study of blood T cells in healthy people across ages. Together with a sample-barcoded 5' primer, a J-beta primer mix was included in a second PCR lasting roughly 6 to 12 cycles. In TCRdb, the 5' RACE reads were re-called with MiXCR into one record per CDR3 protein. The repertoire includes 1.5 million to 2 million distinct CDR3 sequences, about 39% of them detected once, and about 23% sits in the top ten. The sequencing input was blood. The receptors were gathered from a human donor in good health.

This clonotype came up a few times. The chain couples TRBV7-3 to TRBJ2-1, with 10 bases that match TRBD2. Germline values: CDR1 SGHTA, CDR2 FQGTGA. Trimming removed 0 bases from V and 3 bases from J; junction bases left unmatched: 5. This CDR3 spans 17 amino acids. The CDR3 DNA is TGTGCCAGCAGCTTAACTAGCGGGGGGTTTCTCTACAATGAGCAGTTCTTC. Translating gives CASSLTSGGFLYNEQFF.

This chain connects TRBV7-8 to TRBJ2-7, with TRBD1 matching over 7 bases. This CDR3 comprises 18 residues. V lost 4 bases and J lost 0; bases outside the gene matches: 15. CDR1 SGHVS and CDR2 FQNEAQ come from the germline V gene. CDR3 nucleotide sequence: TGTGCCAGCAGCTGGGGCCTCAGAGGGGGCGACTTCTCCTACGAGCAGTACTTC. As protein: CASSWGLRGGDFSYEQYF.

This clonotype has just one count. The rearrangement joins TRBV29-1 to TRBJ2-2, with D tentatively TRBD2 (7 bases). The CDR3 runs to 14 residues. The V gene's germline CDR1 is SQVTM and CDR2 ANQGSEA. Trimming took off 4 bases at V and 4 bases at J, with 13 bases between the two ends. CDR3 loop: CSVVGGGFTGELFF. CDR3 bases: TGCAGCGTTGTGGGGGGGGGCTTCACCGGGGAGCTGTTTTTT.

In this sample, this clonotype turned up a few times. The chain employs TRBV7-6 and TRBJ2-1; 11 nucleotides line up with TRBD2. Germline V gives CDR1 SGHVS, CDR2 FNYEAQ. The V and J ends lost 3 bases and 4 bases, in that order; junction bases with no gene match: 8. The CDR3 length is 17 residues. CDR3 residues: CASSLVSGGAAYNEQFF. Written as DNA, the CDR3 is TGTGCCAGCAGCTTGGTTAGCGGGGGGGCAGCGTACAATGAGCAGTTCTTC.

Notes on this clonotype: A much larger clone differs by one base, so this may be a read error. The V and J genes are TRBV7-6 and TRBJ2-1; 10 nucleotides agree with TRBD1. Germline V CDR1 and CDR2: SGHVS, FNYEAQ. Trimming at V came to 5 bases and at J to 9 bases, leaving 4 bases not matched to a gene. The CDR3 sequence is 13 residues long. CDR3 in amino acids: CASSQTGGTEQFF. The CDR3 bases are TGTGCCAGCAGCCAGACAGGGGGCACTGAGCAGTTCTTC.

V gene TRBV6-5 combines with J gene TRBJ1-4; TRBD1 agrees at 7 bases. The germline V gene encodes CDR1 MNHEY and CDR2 SVGAGI. CDR3 length: 13 residues. V trimming: 6 bases; J trimming: 8 bases; junction bases outside the gene matches: 6. CDR3 in amino acids: CASRRQGGEKLFF. CDR3 in DNA: TGTGCCAGCAGACGGCAGGGGGGCGAAAAACTGTTTTTT.

CDR3 region: CASSWRDPTNTEAFF. The CDR3 DNA reads TGCGCCAGCAGCTGGCGGGACCCAACCAACACTGAAGCTTTCTTT. The chain combines TRBV5-1 with TRBJ1-1, with D maybe TRBD1 (5 bases). CDR1 and CDR2 from the germline V gene are SGHRS and YFSETQ. The CDR3 length is 15 residues. Trimming took 3 bases from V and 2 from J, leaving 14 bases between them.

This clonotype was observed many times. V gene TRBV7-2 combines with J gene TRBJ2-7, with unresolved D. This CDR3 spans 11 amino acids. The V end was cut by 6 bases, the J end by 2 bases, with 5 bases between. CDR1 and CDR2 from the germline V gene are SGHTA and FQGNSA. CDR3 residues: CASSFTYEQYF. The CDR3 region has the DNA TGTGCCAGCAGTTTTACCTACGAGCAGTACTTC.

The chain has TRBV7-8 and TRBJ2-5, with TRBD1 identical over 7 bases. Germline CDR1 reads SGHVS; CDR2 reads FQNEAQ. CDR3 length: 16 residues. With V trimmed by 2 bases and J by 3 bases, 9 bases remained unmatched. The CDR3 bases are TGTGCCAGCAGCTTATCACGCTGGACAGGAGAAGAGACCCAGTACTTC. This sequence encodes CASSLSRWTGEETQYF.

This clonotype was seen a handful of times. The rearrangement uses TRBV24-1 and TRBJ1-1; D is uncertain. CDR1 KGHDR and CDR2 SFDVKD come from the germline V gene. This CDR3 contains 12 residues. Trimming stripped 4 bases from V and 3 bases from J, with 5 bases between. The CDR3 DNA reads as TGTGCCACCAGTGAGAGGGACACTGAAGCTTTCTTT. Its protein product is CATSERDTEAFF.

A few counts support this clonotype. The CDR3 spells CASSLVGGLNEKLFF. The CDR3 coding sequence is TGTGCCAGCAGCTTAGTCGGGGGGCTTAATGAAAAACTGTTTTTT. The chain has TRBV7-8 and TRBJ1-4; D might be TRBD1 (6 bases). V dropped 1 base and J dropped 4 bases, with 10 bases sitting between them. This CDR3 has 15 amino acids. Germline V gene lookup returns CDR1 SGHVS and CDR2 FQNEAQ.

Of note for this clonotype: Mismatch with germline at one junction end may stem from a read error. This chain connects TRBV4-2 to TRBJ2-1; D gene ambiguous. The CDR3 loop spans 13 amino acids. Per the germline V gene, CDR1 is LGHNA and CDR2 is YNFKEQ. The CDR3 coding sequence is TGTGCCAGCAGCCAGATCCTTTGGACGGAGCCGTTCTTC. Translation: CASSQILWTEPFF.

This clonotype was observed a few times. The chain employs TRBV6-5 and TRBJ2-3; 7 bases map to TRBD1. The CDR3 is 13 amino acids. V lost 7 bases and J lost 5; bases outside the gene matches: 6. Per germline, CDR1 MNHEY and CDR2 SVGAGI. The CDR3 DNA sequence: TGTGCCAGCACCTCAACAGGGGTAGATACGCAGTATTTT. This codes for CASTSTGVDTQYF.

Only one count was recorded for this clonotype. CDR3 nucleotides: TGTGCCAGCACCGCCGTCATAAACACCGGGGAGCTGTTTTTT. Protein: CASTAVINTGELFF. This chain connects TRBV12-3 or TRBV12-4 to TRBJ2-2; D unresolved. The CDR3 length is 14 residues. V was cut by 7 bases and J by 2 bases, with 11 bases left in between.

This clonotype was seen only a few times. The chain is built from TRBV7-3 and TRBJ2-2; 9 bases are shared with TRBD1. This CDR3 region has 14 residues. From germline, CDR1 is SGHTA and CDR2 FQGTGA. V lost 6 bases and J lost 3; bases outside the gene matches: 2. The CDR3 loop reads CASRRQGDTGELFF. DNA of the CDR3: TGTGCCAGCAGAAGACAGGGGGACACCGGGGAGCTGTTTTTT.

This chain uses TRBV4-1 with TRBJ1-2; no reliable D call. V was cut by 3 bases and J by 2 bases, with 13 bases left in between. Per germline, CDR1 MGHRA and CDR2 YSYEKL. This CDR3 is built from 15 residues. This chain's CDR3 is CASSQNPTLNYGYTF. The CDR3 DNA sequence: TGCGCCAGCAGCCAGAATCCGACACTCAACTATGGCTACACCTTC.

This rearrangement joins TRBV10-3 to TRBJ1-1; D is unclear. V lost 2 bases to trimming and J lost 5 bases, with 21 bases between them. There are 17 residues in the CDR3. Germline V CDR1 and CDR2: ENHRY, SYGVKD. For the CDR3, the DNA is TGTGCCATCAGTGAGGTCCCTACAGCAAGCACCTCAACTGAAGCTTTCTTT. Amino acid sequence: CAISEVPTASTSTEAFF.

The table lists this clonotype with many counts. This chain connects TRBV7-2 to TRBJ1-2, with D unclear. This CDR3 spans 13 amino acids. Germline V gives CDR1 SGHTA, CDR2 FQGNSA. Between the trimmed V and J ends, which lost 5 bases and 4 bases, there was a span of 11 bases. In nucleotides, the CDR3 is TGTGCCAGCAGCCCTGGGAGCCGCTATGGCTACACCTTC. Its protein is CASSPGSRYGYTF.

The chain employs TRBV15 and TRBJ2-5; D not certain. Germline V CDR1 and CDR2: LNHNV, YYDKDF (reference sequence). This CDR3 contains 20 residues. Trimming took 0 bases from V and 4 from J, leaving 27 bases between them. DNA for the CDR3: TGTGCCACCAGCAGAGAAAGCCCCCCAGGCAGACCAAAAACGGGAGAGACCCAGTACTTC. It specifies CATSRESPPGRPKTGETQYF.

The rearrangement joins TRBV29-1 to TRBJ2-3; 8 bases map to TRBD2. The CDR3 consists of 16 residues. V shed 0 bases and J 0 bases; nucleotides not matched to a gene: 5. Germline-derived CDR1 and CDR2 are SQVTM and ANQGSEA. In DNA form, the CDR3 reads TGCAGCGTTGAAGACCACGGGGGGGAGAGCACAGATACGCAGTATTTT. Encoded protein: CSVEDHGGESTDTQYF.

The table lists this clonotype with a few counts. The gene calls are TRBV5-1 and TRBJ1-6, with TRBD1 as a possible D gene (6 bases). The germline CDR1 and CDR2 sequences are SGHRS and YFSETQ. V was shortened by 4 bases and J by 6 bases, with 11 bases between the two germline ends. This CDR3 has 14 amino acids. In DNA, the CDR3 is TGCGCCAGCAGCATCGGACAGAGTAATTCACCCCTCCACTTT. Translated: CASSIGQSNSPLHF.

This clonotype has a count of ten or more. The chain has TRBV6-4 and TRBJ1-1; possible D gene TRBD1, 5 bases. CDR3 length: 15 residues. Germline loops: CDR1 MRHNA, CDR2 SNTAGT. V dropped 3 bases and J dropped 0 bases, with 11 bases sitting between them. The CDR3 region has the DNA TGTGCCAGCAGTGAACGGGGGGACCTGAACACTGAAGCTTTCTTT. Amino acids: CASSERGDLNTEAFF.

The chain joins TRBV29-1 to TRBJ2-1; no definite D call. The CDR3 has 12 residues. Trimming removed 8 bases from V and 6 bases from J, with 14 bases in between. Germline values: CDR1 SQVTM, CDR2 ANQGSEA. The CDR3 protein is CSPLDGCNEQFF. CDR3 sequence (DNA): TGCAGCCCGTTGGACGGTTGCAATGAGCAGTTCTTC.

The V gene is TRBV7-9, the J gene TRBJ2-1; D might be TRBD2 (5 bases). Trimming stripped 3 bases from V and 6 bases from J, with 12 bases between. Germline assignment: CDR1 SEHNR and CDR2 FQNEAQ (reference sequence). This CDR3 is built from 14 residues. CDR3 in DNA: TGTGCCAGCAGCTTTCTAGCAAACGGCAATGAGCAGTTCTTC. Its translation is CASSFLANGNEQFF. Full variable domain (remainder filled in from reference TRBV7-9 and TRBJ2-1): DTGVSQNPRHKITKRGQNVTFRCDPISEHNRLYWYRQTLGQGPEFLTYFQNEAQLEKSRLLSDRFSAERPKGSFSTLEIQRTEQGDSAMYLCASSFLANGNEQFFGPGTRLTVL.

This chain connects TRBV5-1 to TRBJ2-1; no firm D call. Germline CDR1 and CDR2: SGHRS and YFSETQ. The CDR3 spans 15 residues. The ends were cut back, 3 bases at V and 10 bases at J, with 20 bases in the middle. DNA for the CDR3: TGCGCCAGCAGCTCCCTCGGACGTAATCCCTACGAGCAGTTCTTC. Its protein is CASSSLGRNPYEQFF.

The rearrangement joins TRBV5-1 to TRBJ2-1; 7 bases are a match to TRBD1. The ends lost 3 bases at V and 7 bases at J; junction bases unmatched: 7. This CDR3 comprises 14 residues. CDR1 is SGHRS and CDR2 is YFSETQ in the germline V gene. Written as DNA, the CDR3 is TGCGCCAGCAGCTGGGACAGCTGGATGAATGAGCAGTTCTTC. Translated: CASSWDSWMNEQFF.

The gene calls are TRBV7-6 and TRBJ1-2, with 7 positions matching TRBD1. The CDR3 is made up of 16 amino acids. The germline V gene has CDR1 SGHVS and CDR2 FNYEAQ. The V segment lost 5 bases and the J segment 2 bases; nucleotides outside the gene matches: 11. The DNA for the CDR3 is TGTGCCAGCAGCCCGGGCAGGGGGAGGACGAACTATGGCTACACCTTC. Translation gives CASSPGRGRTNYGYTF.

The chain has TRBV3-1 and TRBJ2-7, with D perhaps assigned TRBD1 or TRBD2 (5 bases each). Looked up from germline, CDR1 is LGHDT and CDR2 is YNNKEL (reference sequence). The CDR3 totals 16 residues. Trimming cost V 0 bases and J 0 bases, with 12 bases left between them. CDR3 region: CASSQDIGTSSYEQYF. The CDR3 DNA sequence: TGTGCCAGCAGCCAAGATATTGGGACGAGCTCCTACGAGCAGTACTTC.

J is TRBJ2-1 and V is TRBV28; D not certain. Germline values: CDR1 MDHEN, CDR2 SYDVKM. Trimming removed 7 bases at V and 0 bases at J, with 16 bases between. CDR3 length: 16 residues. Here the CDR3 reads CASTPHAPSSYNEQFF. CDR3 sequence (DNA): TGTGCCAGCACCCCCCACGCTCCGAGCTCCTACAATGAGCAGTTCTTC. Combining the CDR3 with reference TRBV28 and TRBJ2-1 gives the whole variable domain DVKVTQSSRYLVKRTGEKVFLECVQDMDHENMFWYRQDPGLGLRLIYFSYDVKMKEKGDIPEGYSVSREKKERFSLILESASTNQTSMYLCASTPHAPSSYNEQFFGPGTRLTVL.

The genes are TRBV12-3 or TRBV12-4 and TRBJ2-5, with D perhaps TRBD2 (6 bases). This CDR3 contains 14 residues. V was cut by 5 bases and J by 5 bases, with 15 bases left in between. CDR3 nucleotide sequence: TGTGCCAGCAGTGACACTGAGGGGAGGGAGACCCAGTACTTC. This codes for CASSDTEGRETQYF.

V and J are TRBV28 and TRBJ1-1; no firm D call. The V and J ends lost 2 bases and 0 bases respectively, with 10 bases between them. Germline lookup yields CDR1 MDHEN and CDR2 SYDVKM. This CDR3 has 15 amino acids. The CDR3 loop reads CASSLPLDLNTEAFF. CDR3 sequence (DNA): TGTGCCAGCAGTTTACCCCTCGACCTGAACACTGAAGCTTTCTTT.

The chain carries TRBV6-1 and TRBJ2-7; D may be TRBD1 or TRBD2 (5 bases each). This CDR3 spans 15 amino acids. Trimming pared 3 bases from V and 0 bases from J, leaving 12 bases between. Germline V gene data show CDR1 as MNHNS and CDR2 as SASEGT. CDR3 sequence (DNA): TGTGCCAGCAGTGATTCCCGGGACGCCTCCTACGAGCAGTACTTC. It specifies CASSDSRDASYEQYF.